This is a list of T cell receptor beta chains from one sample in a study of cytomegalovirus exposure and HLA in healthy donors. Assay: immunoSEQ multiplex PCR; the TCRdb copy retains only in-frame clones and omits some. The sample lists over 150,000 clones, roughly 80% occurring once. The source material was PBMCs. These receptors all come from a human donor in good health. CDR3s include the opening cysteine and the closing phenylalanine or tryptophan. The D gene is left open where the match is weak. Clone size is shown for a subset of rows, as once, few, many or a class of expanded clone.

d_gene: -
v_gene: TRBV6-5
j_gene: TRBJ1-1
abundance: -
CDR3nt: TGTGCCAGCAGTTACTCGGAGGGGACTGAAGCTTTCTTT
CDR3aa: CASSYSEGTEAFF

d_gene: -
v_gene: TRBV9
j_gene: TRBJ2-2
abundance: -
CDR3nt: TGTGCCAGCAGCGCAGACTTTACGGGGGAGCTGTTTTTT
CDR3aa: CASSADFTGELFF

d_gene: -
v_gene: TRBV5-6
j_gene: TRBJ1-2
abundance: few
CDR3nt: TGTGCCAGCAGCCTGGTCGGGGGCTACACCTTC
CDR3aa: CASSLVGGYTF

d_gene: TRBD1
v_gene: TRBV5-1
j_gene: TRBJ2-7
abundance: -
CDR3nt: TGCGCCAGCAGCTTGGAGGGGGCTAGTGGGCAGTACTTC
CDR3aa: CASSLEGASGQYF

d_gene: -
v_gene: TRBV27
j_gene: TRBJ1-4
abundance: once
CDR3nt: TGTGCCAGCAGTTTTGCTGGCGGTGAAAAACTGGTTTTT
CDR3aa: CASSFAGGEKLVF

d_gene: -
v_gene: TRBV2
j_gene: TRBJ1-3
abundance: few
CDR3nt: TGTGCCAGCAGTGAAAGAGGGCGTACCATATATTTT
CDR3aa: CASSERGRTIYF

d_gene: -
v_gene: TRBV9
j_gene: TRBJ2-3
abundance: -
CDR3nt: TGTGCCAGCAGCGTAGGCAGGACTGACCTACCGCAGTATTTT
CDR3aa: CASSVGRTDLPQYF

d_gene: TRBD1
v_gene: TRBV6-6
j_gene: TRBJ2-5
abundance: few
CDR3nt: TGTGCCAGCAGTCCTACCGACAGGGGGGGGGCGGCCCAGTACTTC
CDR3aa: CASSPTDRGGAAQYF

d_gene: -
v_gene: TRBV18
j_gene: TRBJ1-4
abundance: few
CDR3nt: TGTGCCAGCTCACCACGTTTCGACAGGCAAGCAACTAATGAAAAACTGTTTTTT
CDR3aa: CASSPRFDRQATNEKLFF

d_gene: -
v_gene: TRBV6-6
j_gene: TRBJ1-3
abundance: -
CDR3nt: TGTGCCAGCACGAGCGGGTTCTCTGGAAACACCATATATTTT
CDR3aa: CASTSGFSGNTIYF

d_gene: -
v_gene: TRBV5-1
j_gene: TRBJ1-1
abundance: once
CDR3nt: TGCGCCAGCAGCTTGGAACAGGAAGCTTTCTTT
CDR3aa: CASSLEQEAFF

d_gene: -
v_gene: TRBV4-1
j_gene: TRBJ2-5
abundance: -
CDR3nt: TGCGCCAGCAGCCAAGCGAGTGTAGAGCAAGAGACCCAGTACTTC
CDR3aa: CASSQASVEQETQYF

d_gene: TRBD1
v_gene: TRBV19
j_gene: TRBJ1-2
abundance: -
CDR3nt: TGTGCCAGTACCCCGACAGGGGGCGAAGGCTACACCTTC
CDR3aa: CASTPTGGEGYTF

d_gene: TRBD2
v_gene: TRBV7-8
j_gene: TRBJ2-3
abundance: -
CDR3nt: TGTGCCAGCAGCTTAATTGAGGGAGGGAGCACAGATACGCAGTATTTT
CDR3aa: CASSLIEGGSTDTQYF

d_gene: -
v_gene: TRBV10-3
j_gene: TRBJ2-4
abundance: -
CDR3nt: TGTGCCATCAGTGAGTCATTTCAACAGGGTGGAAACATTCAGTACTTC
CDR3aa: CAISESFQQGGNIQYF

d_gene: -
v_gene: TRBV5-6
j_gene: TRBJ2-7
abundance: -
CDR3nt: TGTGCCAGCAGAATGACAGGCGCCTACGAGCAGTACTTC
CDR3aa: CASRMTGAYEQYF

d_gene: -
v_gene: TRBV7-2
j_gene: TRBJ1-2
abundance: once
CDR3nt: TGTGCCAGCAGCTTAGCTAACACTCCGGGGTGGAGGAGGGATGGCTACACCTTC
CDR3aa: CASSLANTPGWRRDGYTF

d_gene: -
v_gene: TRBV6-5
j_gene: TRBJ1-1
abundance: once
CDR3nt: TGTGCCAGCACCCTACATCCCCGGGGCACTGAAGCTTTCTTT
CDR3aa: CASTLHPRGTEAFF

d_gene: -
v_gene: TRBV7-9
j_gene: TRBJ1-1
abundance: -
CDR3nt: TGTGCCAGCAGCCCGACCGGGGGAGGCCGCACTGAAGCTTTCTTT
CDR3aa: CASSPTGGGRTEAFF

d_gene: TRBD1
v_gene: TRBV5-6
j_gene: TRBJ2-7
abundance: -
CDR3nt: TGTGCCAGCAGCTTGGGGACAGGGAAGTACGAGCAGTACTTC
CDR3aa: CASSLGTGKYEQYF

d_gene: -
v_gene: TRBV19
j_gene: TRBJ2-3
abundance: -
CDR3nt: TGTGCCAGTAGTATAGATGCAGGGGTGACAGATACGCAGTATTTT
CDR3aa: CASSIDAGVTDTQYF

d_gene: -
v_gene: TRBV2
j_gene: TRBJ2-2
abundance: -
CDR3nt: TGTGCCAGCAGTGGTTTGCAGATCACCGGGGAGCTGTTTTTT
CDR3aa: CASSGLQITGELFF

d_gene: TRBD2
v_gene: TRBV7-9
j_gene: TRBJ2-1
abundance: -
CDR3nt: TGTGCCAGCAGCCAACCTAGCGGAGGTGGACTATTCTACAATGAGCAGTTCTTC
CDR3aa: CASSQPSGGGLFYNEQFF

d_gene: TRBD2
v_gene: TRBV7-3
j_gene: TRBJ2-3
abundance: -
CDR3nt: TGTGCCAGCAGCTCCCCGGGACTAGCGCTCGGCACAGATACGCAGTATTTT
CDR3aa: CASSSPGLALGTDTQYF

d_gene: -
v_gene: TRBV9
j_gene: TRBJ2-3
abundance: few
CDR3nt: TGTGCCAGCAGCCCTTCTAGCACAGATACGCAGTATTTT
CDR3aa: CASSPSSTDTQYF

d_gene: TRBD1
v_gene: TRBV7-9
j_gene: TRBJ2-2
abundance: -
CDR3nt: TGTGCCAGCAGCGCCCGGGACAGGGGCACCGGGGAGCTGTTTTTT
CDR3aa: CASSARDRGTGELFF

d_gene: -
v_gene: TRBV10-2
j_gene: TRBJ1-1
abundance: few
CDR3nt: TGCGCCAGCGGCGGGAACACTGAAGCTTTCTTT
CDR3aa: CASGGNTEAFF

d_gene: -
v_gene: TRBV10-2
j_gene: TRBJ2-2
abundance: -
CDR3nt: TGCGCCAGCATCCCGGGGGGCGGGCCCACGGGGGACACCGGGGAGCTGTTTTTT
CDR3aa: CASIPGGGPTGDTGELFF

d_gene: TRBD1
v_gene: TRBV2
j_gene: TRBJ2-2
abundance: -
CDR3nt: TGTGCCAGCAGGGGACAGGGGTCGAGCACCGGGGAGCTGTTTTTT
CDR3aa: CASRGQGSSTGELFF

d_gene: -
v_gene: TRBV6-1
j_gene: TRBJ1-1
abundance: -
CDR3nt: TGTGCCAGCAGGGGGGCGAACACTGAAGCTTTCTTT
CDR3aa: CASRGANTEAFF

d_gene: -
v_gene: TRBV7-2
j_gene: TRBJ2-7
abundance: -
CDR3nt: TGTGCCAGCAGCATTACATCCGGGGGGCGGGGCTACGAGCAGTACTTC
CDR3aa: CASSITSGGRGYEQYF

d_gene: -
v_gene: TRBV4-3
j_gene: TRBJ2-7
abundance: -
CDR3nt: TGCGCCAGCAGCCAAGACTACGGGGCCTACGAGCAGTACTTC
CDR3aa: CASSQDYGAYEQYF

d_gene: -
v_gene: TRBV6-1
j_gene: TRBJ1-3
abundance: -
CDR3nt: TGTGCCAGCAGGGAGGGAAACGGAAACACCATATATTTT
CDR3aa: CASREGNGNTIYF

d_gene: -
v_gene: TRBV4-3
j_gene: TRBJ2-2
abundance: -
CDR3nt: TGCGCCAGCAGCCAAGATAACAGGGTCGGTACCGGGGAGCTGTTTTTT
CDR3aa: CASSQDNRVGTGELFF

d_gene: TRBD1
v_gene: TRBV2
j_gene: TRBJ1-5
abundance: once
CDR3nt: TGTGCCAGCAGCCCGGGACAGGGGGGTTATCAGCCCCAGCATTTT
CDR3aa: CASSPGQGGYQPQHF

d_gene: TRBD1
v_gene: TRBV2
j_gene: TRBJ2-6
abundance: -
CDR3nt: TGTGCCAGCACCCAGGGACAGGTCTTCTCTGGCGGGGCCAACGTCCTGACTTTC
CDR3aa: CASTQGQVFSGGANVLTF

d_gene: TRBD1
v_gene: TRBV6-5
j_gene: TRBJ2-7
abundance: -
CDR3nt: TGTGCCACCAGCCGGACAGGGGTCTACGAGCAGTACTTC
CDR3aa: CATSRTGVYEQYF

d_gene: -
v_gene: TRBV6-1
j_gene: TRBJ1-3
abundance: -
CDR3nt: TGTGCCAGCAGTGGCATTGACGCTGGGCTAAGAAACACCATATATTTT
CDR3aa: CASSGIDAGLRNTIYF

d_gene: -
v_gene: TRBV6-5
j_gene: TRBJ2-2
abundance: -
CDR3nt: TGTGCCAGCAGTTACGGGGGCAACACCGGGGAGCTGTTTTTT
CDR3aa: CASSYGGNTGELFF

d_gene: TRBD2
v_gene: TRBV4-3
j_gene: TRBJ2-7
abundance: -
CDR3nt: TGCGCCAGCAGCCAGGATACTAGCGGGGGCTCCTACGAGCAGTACTTC
CDR3aa: CASSQDTSGGSYEQYF

d_gene: TRBD2
v_gene: TRBV4-1
j_gene: TRBJ2-2
abundance: -
CDR3nt: TGCGCCAGCAGCCCAGGGGGACTAGCGGGGCTGAACACCGGGGAGCTGTTTTTT
CDR3aa: CASSPGGLAGLNTGELFF